These T cell receptor beta chains were read from a single sample in a study of TIL therapy for anti-PD-1-resistant metastatic lung cancer. Libraries were prepared by immunoSEQ multiplex PCR; TCRdb keeps only in-frame clonotypes and omits some of them. The data show about 21,000 clones, with under 80% seen just once and under 7.5% held by the top ten. The sequenced sample was blood, obtained at baseline. Source of these receptors: a person aged 25-85 years with non-small cell lung cancer. Each CDR3 is given with its conserved first and last residue.

CDR3 protein | J gene | V gene
CASSLDPGGSEQYF | TRBJ2-7 | TRBV11-2
CASSLERTLNEAFF | TRBJ1-1 | TRBV7-2
CASSPTLNTGELFF | TRBJ2-2 | TRBV19
CASSVVAGAFYNEQFF | TRBJ2-1 | TRBV9
CASSYGGRGGSPLHF | TRBJ1-6 | TRBV7-3
CASSYPGSPLHF | TRBJ1-6 | TRBV27
CASSSYHGDEKLFF | TRBJ1-4 | TRBV7-3
CASRLEGGPGEQFF | TRBJ2-1 | TRBV19
CASSPIAGAYNEQFF | TRBJ2-1 | TRBV28
CASSLTSGTGYTEAFF | TRBJ1-1 | TRBV28
CASSLGGGINRNTDTQYF | TRBJ2-3 | TRBV5-6
CAFGGMHEQYF | TRBJ2-7 | TRBV7-7
CASSPGRSQETQYF | TRBJ2-5 | TRBV5-1
CASSFLAGLQETQYF | TRBJ2-5 | TRBV27
CASSIGTRGFGQFF | TRBJ2-1 | TRBV19
CAWSETEYYEQYF | TRBJ2-7 | TRBV30
CASSFPLAGGRETQYF | TRBJ2-5 | TRBV6-5
CASSDPGSNQPQHF | TRBJ1-5 | TRBV27
CASSLVGGAREQFF | TRBJ2-1 | TRBV7-9
CASSSPQDTEAFF | TRBJ1-1 | TRBV6-5
CAWSPQAFF | TRBJ1-1 | TRBV30
CAISPGTGGGSPLHF | TRBJ1-6 | TRBV10-3
CASSRAPGQGFYNEQFF | TRBJ2-1 | TRBV19
CASMETSGPWEQYF | TRBJ2-7 | TRBV28
CASSEGSPWDGYTF | TRBJ1-2 | TRBV6-1
CASSRNTGELFF | TRBJ2-2 | TRBV6-8
CASSFWGTNYEQYF | TRBJ2-7 | TRBV7-9
CASSLDGQNSPLHF | TRBJ1-6 | TRBV7-7
CASSSEGGFYEQYF | TRBJ2-7 | TRBV11-1
CASSFSGEDEQFF | TRBJ2-1 | TRBV11-3
CRSGGSHGYTF | TRBJ1-2 | TRBV20-1
CASSETGTKQPQHF | TRBJ1-5 | TRBV9
CASKGTGGRDEKLFF | TRBJ1-4 | TRBV2
CASSSAGGRWDTQYF | TRBJ2-3 | TRBV9
CASGDYLSGNTIYF | TRBJ1-3 | TRBV2
CASSLGTLYNSPLHF | TRBJ1-6 | TRBV27
CASSIGTADTQYF | TRBJ2-3 | TRBV28
CASSQPGSNHPYGYTF | TRBJ1-2 | TRBV4-1
CAWSAGQGAHGYTF | TRBJ1-2 | TRBV30
CASMGGRVGYF | TRBJ2-3 | TRBV28
CASRDGQVTEAFF | TRBJ1-1 | TRBV6-1
CASSSVPDTQYF | TRBJ2-3 | TRBV7-2
CASSPVVSSYNSPLHF | TRBJ1-6 | TRBV19
CGGGNTEAFF | TRBJ1-1 | TRBV29-1
CASSPTFRDRAFTSTDTQYF | TRBJ2-3 | TRBV5-4
CASSFLAGGPGEQYF | TRBJ2-7 | TRBV28
CATSRDTEYEQYF | TRBJ2-7 | TRBV15
CASSLTGFRGETQYF | TRBJ2-5 | TRBV11-2
CASSLAVSNQPQHF | TRBJ1-5 | TRBV5-6
CASSLGTGSSNSPLHF | TRBJ1-6 | TRBV9
CASSARTGTSYEQYF | TRBJ2-7 | TRBV6-5
CASSLAGTNYEQYF | TRBJ2-7 | TRBV5-1
CASSVKTSGGEDTQYF | TRBJ2-3 | TRBV6-1
CASSAPHSSYNEQFF | TRBJ2-1 | TRBV28
CAGLAGDLTGELFF | TRBJ2-2 | TRBV2
CASSRWGDSNQPQHF | TRBJ1-5 | TRBV6-5
CASRTGLAGFGSETQYF | TRBJ2-5 | TRBV28
CASSDPRAHEKLFF | TRBJ1-4 | TRBV10-2